These 16 T cell receptor beta chains were all obtained from the same sample, sequenced in a study of beta chain features in type 1 diabetes. Study results and limitations: For Type 1 diabetes patients, all four CD4+ subsets carried TCRB CDR3s that were moderately but significantly shorter.

For these receptors, no antigen is known. Every isolated RNA sample was fully reverse transcribed, so sequencing captured expressed TCRB transcripts. TCRdb keeps only in-frame clones here, not all; method: immunoSEQ multiplex PCR. The repertoire consists of roughly 300,000 clones, with approximately 9.9% occurring once and the leading ten covering about 1%. The sequenced material came from central memory CD4+ T cells from blood. The origin of the receptors is a man aged 25-40 years with type 1 diabetes.

V and J are TRBV5-1 and TRBJ2-3, with 10 bases identical to TRBD2. Trimming cost V 5 bases and J 1 base; bases outside gene matches: 4. The CDR3 runs to 15 residues. The germline gives CDR1 SGHRS, CDR2 YFSETQ. The CDR3 sequence: CASSRLAGGTDTQYF. The CDR3 DNA is TGCGCCAGCAGTCGACTAGCGGGCGGCACAGATACGCAGTATTTT.

This clone turned up a few times. The chain uses TRBV5-4 and TRBJ2-2; D is unclear. Germline V gene sequence: CDR1 SGHNT, CDR2 YYREEE (reference sequence). This CDR3 is 15 amino acids long. The V gene lost 7 bases and the J gene lost 1 base, with 14 bases spanning the gap. CDR3 protein: CASYNPQENTGELFF. The DNA for the CDR3 is TGTGCCAGCTACAATCCCCAAGAGAACACCGGGGAGCTGTTTTTT.

The table lists this clone with a few counts. J is TRBJ1-1 and V is TRBV19; D gene unclear. Per germline, CDR1 LNHDA and CDR2 SQIVND (reference sequence). V was trimmed by 3 bases and J by 1 base, leaving 9 bases between them. The CDR3 runs to 14 residues. The DNA for the CDR3 is TGTGCCAGTAGTATCCGAACAGCGAACACTGAAGCTTTCTTT. Residues: CASSIRTANTEAFF.

This clone was counted only a few times. This chain uses TRBV7-9 with TRBJ2-7; 9 positions agree with TRBD1. The CDR3 runs to 14 residues. Germline V gene sequence: CDR1 SEHNR, CDR2 FQNEAQ (reference sequence). J was trimmed by 8 bases and V by 0 bases; bases with no gene match: 5. CDR3 region: CASSLAGQGGQQYF. The CDR3 coding sequence is TGTGCCAGCAGCTTAGCGGGACAGGGTGGGCAGCAGTACTTC.

This clone was picked up a small number of times. The chain combines TRBV2 with TRBJ1-2, with TRBD1 matching over 8 bases. The CDR3 covers 15 residues. Germline V gives CDR1 SNHLY, CDR2 FYNNEI. The trim removed 3 bases at V and 4 bases at J, leaving 7 bases unmatched. This CDR3 reads CASSEGTGGVYGYTF. The CDR3 DNA is TGTGCCAGCAGTGAGGGAACAGGGGGGGTCTATGGCTACACCTTC.

This clone was detected only a few times. The J gene is TRBJ1-2, the V gene TRBV4-3; D ambiguous. V lost 0 bases and J 3 bases, leaving 5 bases between the germline ends. CDR1 and CDR2 from the germline V gene are LGHNA and YSLEER. The CDR3 runs 13 residues. This CDR3 is CASSQDGDYGYTF. DNA for the CDR3: TGCGCCAGCAGCCAAGACGGGGACTATGGCTACACCTTC.

The rearrangement joins TRBV27 to TRBJ1-1, with 8 bases matching TRBD1. Germline-derived CDR1 and CDR2 are MNHEY and SMNVEV (reference sequence). The V segment lost 7 bases and the J segment 7 bases; nucleotides outside the gene matches: 11. The CDR3 is 14 amino acids. The CDR3 sequence is CASTHIQGAGEAFF. The CDR3 DNA reads as TGTGCCAGCACCCATATCCAGGGGGCTGGTGAAGCTTTCTTT.

This clone was observed a handful of times. The CDR3 region has the DNA TGTGCCAGCCGGGACAGAACCTACGAGCAGTACTTC. This translates into CASRDRTYEQYF. The gene calls are TRBV27 and TRBJ2-7; 7 bases map to TRBD1. The V and J ends lost 8 bases and 2 bases, in that order; junction bases with no gene match: 3. This CDR3 is 12 amino acids long. The germline gives CDR1 MNHEY, CDR2 SMNVEV (reference sequence).

This sequence joins TRBV7-9 and TRBJ1-5; the match to TRBD1 covers 9 bases. This CDR3 has 14 residues. Germline trimming cut 4 bases from V and 10 bases from J; bases unmatched to any gene: 8. Germline assignment: CDR1 SEHNR and CDR2 FQNEAQ (reference sequence). The DNA of the CDR3 is TGTGCCAGCAGCTCCCCGGGACAGGGCCGACCCCAGCATTTT. Protein: CASSSPGQGRPQHF.

This clone was found a few times. This same CDR3 is encoded by further DNA sequences in the sample. The CDR3 spells CASSLGNQPQHF. The CDR3 DNA reads as TGTGCCAGCAGCTTAGGAAATCAGCCCCAGCATTTT. The rearrangement uses TRBV7-2 and TRBJ1-5; D is unclear. The CDR3 contains 12 residues. Germline assignment: CDR1 SGHTA and CDR2 FQGNSA. Between the trimmed V and J ends, which lost 1 base and 4 bases, there was a span of 2 bases.

The V call is TRBV18, the J call TRBJ2-2; D uncertain. V was cut by 1 base and J by 4 bases, with 13 bases left in between. The CDR3 totals 16 residues. CDR1 is KGHSH, CDR2 LQKENI, per germline. The CDR3, as DNA: TGTGCCAGCTCACCACGAAGTGGCTGGAGCACCGGGGAGCTGTTTTTT. Encoded protein: CASSPRSGWSTGELFF.

This clone was counted only a few times. V usage is TRBV5-1 and J usage is TRBJ1-2; TRBD1 matches at 8 bases. The V and J ends lost 0 bases and 8 bases, in that order; junction bases with no gene match: 12. CDR3 length equals 16 residues. CDR1 is SGHRS, CDR2 YFSETQ, per germline. In DNA form, the CDR3 reads TGCGCCAGCAGCTTGGCGACCCGGGACAGGCCTGGCGGCTACACCTTC. This sequence encodes CASSLATRDRPGGYTF.

The gene calls are TRBV11-2 and TRBJ1-5, with 7 positions matching TRBD1. The CDR3 consists of 14 residues. J gave up 3 bases and V 7 bases, and 6 bases lay outside the gene matches. The germline V gene has CDR1 SGHAT and CDR2 FQNNGV. CDR3 DNA sequence: TGTGCCAGCATACACAGGGGAATCAATCAGCCCCAGCATTTT. This encodes CASIHRGINQPQHF.

This clone showed up just a few times. A read error may produce the germline difference seen at one junction end. This rearrangement joins TRBV5-4 to TRBJ2-2; D may be TRBD2 (7 bases). This CDR3 is built from 17 residues. Germline V lookup: CDR1 SGHNT, CDR2 YYREEE (reference sequence). The CDR3 sequence is CASSQDLGGPSTGELFF. CDR3 DNA: TGCGCCAGCAGCCAAGATTTGGGGGGGCCGAGCACCGGGGAGCTGTTTTTT.

This chain uses TRBV5-1 with TRBJ1-2; 8 nucleotides line up with TRBD1. In germline, CDR1 is SGHRS, CDR2 YFSETQ. The V gene end was trimmed by 4 bases and the J gene end by 4 bases; junction bases not matched to a gene: 6. The CDR3 loop spans 14 amino acids. The CDR3 DNA is TGCGCCAGCAGCCCCCTTCAGGGGGCCTATGGCTACACCTTC. Its translation is CASSPLQGAYGYTF.

A few counts support this clone. This chain links TRBV30 with TRBJ1-3; no reliable D call. The CDR3 totals 14 residues. Trimming removed 1 base at V and 2 bases at J, with 9 bases between. Per the germline V gene, CDR1 is GTSNPN and CDR2 is SVGIG (reference sequence). CDR3 nucleotide sequence: TGTGCCTGGAGTGCGAAGGTCACTGGAAACACCATATATTTT. Protein sequence: CAWSAKVTGNTIYF.